This T cell receptor (beta chain) appears in the sequencing data of a study of T cells in Graves' hyperthyroidism and ophthalmopathy. Germline V gene lookup returns CDR1 LNHDA and CDR2 SQIVND (reference sequence). Trimming cost V 7 bases and J 6 bases, with 16 bases left between them. The CDR3 covers 14 residues. This clonotype was seen a few times. Amplification of TCR beta CDR3 regions used RNA as the template. HTBI primers were employed in a first-round RT-PCR of the TCR CDR3. TCRdb itself ran the multiplex PCR reads through MiXCR, one entry per CDR3 protein. The data show roughly 700,000 distinct CDR3 sequences, around a sixth seen once.

This receptor was obtained from a man in his fifties with Graves' hyperthyroidism. The sample taken for sequencing was blood. The chain has TRBV19 and TRBJ1-5; D is unresolved. CDR3 nucleotide sequence: TGTGCCAGTACCTCTTCGCGGGGTTTTCAGCCCCAGCATTTT. The encoded protein is CASTSSRGFQPQHF.